Below, one T cell receptor beta chain is given with its context. What it binds is not known. The germline gives CDR1 SGDLS, CDR2 YYNGEE. The CDR3 has 12 residues. Trimming removed 3 bases from V and 5 bases from J, with 8 bases in between. This sample stems from a study of graft-versus-host responses after intestinal transplantation. Some clones are missing from TCRdb's copy, which holds only in-frame ones; the method was immunoSEQ multiplex PCR. Of about 85,000 clones in the sample, about 91% were seen once. The TCR comes from a human donor who was the organ donor for an intestinal transplant. The sample consisted of unstimulated CD8+ T cells sorted from spleen or lymph node cells, taken before transplant. The chain links TRBV9 to TRBJ1-2; weak D call: TRBD1 (6 bases). CDR3 loop: CASSGTGYGYTF. CDR3 coding DNA: TGTGCCAGCAGCGGAACAGGGTATGGCTACACCTTC.